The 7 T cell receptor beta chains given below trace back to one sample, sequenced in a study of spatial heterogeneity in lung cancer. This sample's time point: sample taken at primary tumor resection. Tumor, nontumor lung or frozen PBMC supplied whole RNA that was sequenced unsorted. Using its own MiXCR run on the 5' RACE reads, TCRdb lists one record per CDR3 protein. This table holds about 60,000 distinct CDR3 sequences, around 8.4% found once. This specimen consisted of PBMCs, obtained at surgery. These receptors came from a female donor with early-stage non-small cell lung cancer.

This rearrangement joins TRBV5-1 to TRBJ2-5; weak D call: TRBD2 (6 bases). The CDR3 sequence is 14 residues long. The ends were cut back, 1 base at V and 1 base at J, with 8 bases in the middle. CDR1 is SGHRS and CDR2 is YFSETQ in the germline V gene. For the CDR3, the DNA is TGCGCCAGCAGCTTGCCGGGACTCCAAGAGACCCAGTACTTC. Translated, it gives CASSLPGLQETQYF.

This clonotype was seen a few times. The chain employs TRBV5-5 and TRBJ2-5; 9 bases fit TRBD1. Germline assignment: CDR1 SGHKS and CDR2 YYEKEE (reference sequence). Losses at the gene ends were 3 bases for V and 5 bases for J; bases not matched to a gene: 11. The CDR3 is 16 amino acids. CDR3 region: CASSSIRDRVDETQYF. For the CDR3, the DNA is TGTGCCAGCAGCTCTATCCGGGACAGGGTTGACGAGACCCAGTACTTC.

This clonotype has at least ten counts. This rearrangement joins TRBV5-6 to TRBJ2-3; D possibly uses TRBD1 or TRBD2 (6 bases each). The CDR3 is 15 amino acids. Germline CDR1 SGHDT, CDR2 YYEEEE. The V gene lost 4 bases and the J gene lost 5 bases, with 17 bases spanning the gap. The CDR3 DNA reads TGTGCCAGCAGCCTCCTGGGGGCCGGGGGAGATACGCAGTATTTT. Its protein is CASSLLGAGGDTQYF.

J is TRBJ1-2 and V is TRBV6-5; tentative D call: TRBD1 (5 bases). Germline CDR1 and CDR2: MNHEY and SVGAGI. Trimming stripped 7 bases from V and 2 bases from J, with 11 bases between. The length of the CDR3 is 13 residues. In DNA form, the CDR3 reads TGTGCCAGCACTCCCTGGGGGAACTATGGCTACACCTTC. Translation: CASTPWGNYGYTF.

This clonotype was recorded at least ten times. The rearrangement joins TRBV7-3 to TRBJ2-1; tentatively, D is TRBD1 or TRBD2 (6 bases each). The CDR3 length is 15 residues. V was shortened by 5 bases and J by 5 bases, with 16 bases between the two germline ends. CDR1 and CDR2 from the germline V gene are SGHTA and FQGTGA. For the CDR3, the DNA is TGTGCCAGCAGCCTAGGGGGGTCTAACAACAATGAGCAGTTCTTC. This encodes CASSLGGSNNNEQFF.

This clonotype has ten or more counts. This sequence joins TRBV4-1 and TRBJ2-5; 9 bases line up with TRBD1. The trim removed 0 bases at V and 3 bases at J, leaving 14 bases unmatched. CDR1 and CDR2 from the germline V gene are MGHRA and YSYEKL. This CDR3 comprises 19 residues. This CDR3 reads CASSQDTSATGGAEETQYF. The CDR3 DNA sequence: TGCGCCAGCAGCCAAGATACGAGCGCGACAGGGGGTGCGGAAGAGACCCAGTACTTC.

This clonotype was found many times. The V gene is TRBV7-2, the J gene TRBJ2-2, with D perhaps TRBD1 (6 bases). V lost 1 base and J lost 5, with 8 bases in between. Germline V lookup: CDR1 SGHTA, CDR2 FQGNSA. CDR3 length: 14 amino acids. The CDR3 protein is CASSLEQGTGELFF. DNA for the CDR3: TGTGCCAGCAGCTTAGAACAGGGAACCGGGGAGCTGTTTTTT.